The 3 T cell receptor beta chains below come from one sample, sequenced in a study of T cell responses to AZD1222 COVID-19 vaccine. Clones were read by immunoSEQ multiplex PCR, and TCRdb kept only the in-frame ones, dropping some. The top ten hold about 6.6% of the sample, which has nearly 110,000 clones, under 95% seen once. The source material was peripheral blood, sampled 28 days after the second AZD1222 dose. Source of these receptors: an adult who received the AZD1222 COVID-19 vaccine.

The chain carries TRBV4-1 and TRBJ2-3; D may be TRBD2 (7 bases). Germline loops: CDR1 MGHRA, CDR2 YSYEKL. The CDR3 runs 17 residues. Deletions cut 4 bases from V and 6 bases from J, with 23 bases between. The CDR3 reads CASSRIFGGGASDTQYF. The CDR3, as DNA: TGCGCCAGCAGCCGGATATTTGGAGGGGGGGCGAGTGATACGCAGTATTTT.

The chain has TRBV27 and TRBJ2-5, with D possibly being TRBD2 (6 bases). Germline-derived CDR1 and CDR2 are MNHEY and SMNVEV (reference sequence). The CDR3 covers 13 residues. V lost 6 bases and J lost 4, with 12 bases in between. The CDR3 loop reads CASRAAGRETQYF. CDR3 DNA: TGTGCCAGCAGAGCCGCGGGGCGAGAGACCCAGTACTTC.

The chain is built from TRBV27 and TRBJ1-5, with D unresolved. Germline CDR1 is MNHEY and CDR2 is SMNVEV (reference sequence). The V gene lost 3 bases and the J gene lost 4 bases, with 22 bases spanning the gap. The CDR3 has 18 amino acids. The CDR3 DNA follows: TGTGCCAGCAGTTTGCTGGGGTCCTTGGGTCTTGGTAATCAGCCCCAGCATTTT. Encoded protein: CASSLLGSLGLGNQPQHF.